This TCR beta chain comes out of a study of blood T cell repertoires in COVID-19. At the level of the study: There were acute and convalescent COVID-19 samples, and they came from the United States, Italy and Spain. The cDNA or gDNA used as material had been derived from T cells, B-cell-depleted T cells, or PBMCs.

Per the original methods: Estimates of nucleated cell counts were drawn from the amplification of reference gene primers. This table comes from immunoSEQ multiplex PCR, and its TCRdb copy is limited to in-frame clones, with some not included. V, J and clone size were drawn from that table, and D and trimming were deduced from the DNA. The sample contains 65,000 to 85,000 clones, more than 75% of which appear only once. The CDR3 is 12 amino acids. Trimming shortened V by 6 bases and J by 4 bases, and 8 bases separated the two germline ends. The germline gives CDR1 SEHNR, CDR2 FQNEAQ (reference sequence).

The specimen sequenced was peripheral blood. This sequence joins TRBV7-9 and TRBJ2-3; no firm D call. This TCR derives from a woman in her late teens or twenties with acute or convalescent COVID-19. The CDR3 is CASREVSDTQYF. CDR3 sequence (DNA): TGTGCCAGCAGAGAGGTCTCAGATACGCAGTATTTT.